This record concerns one T cell receptor beta chain sequence. Its antigen is not known. Sequenced by immunoSEQ multiplex PCR; TCRdb stores in-frame clones only, minus some. The sample lists approximately 89,000 clones, roughly 90% seen once, with roughly 2.1% in the top ten. The CDR3 extends over 15 amino acids. Germline V gene data show CDR1 as KGHSH and CDR2 as LQKENI. V was trimmed by 5 bases and J by 5 bases, leaving 19 bases between them. The source of the sample is a study of OX40 agonist ivuxolimab in advanced cancers. Turning to the study itself: Intravenous ivuxolimab at 0.01 to 10 mg/kg was given to patients every 2 weeks. 30% to 40% of patients had received prior checkpoint inhibitor therapy.

Study-level findings and limits: Expanded clones belonging to CD8+ T cells outnumbered, on average, those of CD4+.

The receptor's source is an adult with an advanced solid tumor such as melanoma, head and neck, liver or kidney cancer. The sample in question was CD4+ or CD8+ T cells sorted from blood, obtained in a trial of the OX40 agonist ivuxolimab. The chain employs TRBV18 and TRBJ2-7; TRBD2 is a possible D gene (6 bases). The CDR3 DNA reads TGTGCCAGCTCAGTTCTACGGGAGACGATCCACGAGCAGTACTTC. Encoded protein: CASSVLRETIHEQYF. Based on the CDR3 plus reference TRBV18 and TRBJ2-7, the full variable domain is NAGVMQNPRHLVRRRGQEARLRCSPMKGHSHVYWYRQLPEEGLKFMVYLQKENIIDESGMPKERFSAEFPKEGPSILRIQQVVRGDSAAYFCASSVLRETIHEQYFGPGTRLTVT.